This T cell receptor beta chain was sequenced during a study of cytotoxic CD8 clonotypes in ibrutinib-treated CLL. Measured with immunoSEQ multiplex PCR; TCRdb has only the in-frame clones, and not every one. The sample has roughly 160,000 clones; roughly 80% are singletons. With 4 bases removed from V and 8 bases from J, the gap between germline ends came to 6 bases. Germline lookup yields CDR1 KGHSH and CDR2 LQKENI. The CDR3 is 11 amino acids. This clonotype was sampled from a human donor with chronic lymphocytic leukemia. V usage is TRBV18 and J usage is TRBJ2-1; D is undetermined. The sequencing here drew on PBMCs, taken after 24 months of ibrutinib treatment. Here the CDR3 reads CASSRKDEQFF. The CDR3 DNA follows: TGTGCCAGCTCACGGAAGGATGAGCAGTTCTTC.